This entry concerns a single T cell receptor beta chain. The CDR3 extends over 18 amino acids. The germline V gene has CDR1 LNHNV and CDR2 YYDKDF (reference sequence). Deletions cut 1 base from V and 0 bases from J, with 13 bases between. This record belongs to a study of blood T cell repertoires in COVID-19. Overall study context: The cDNA or gDNA used as material had been derived from T cells, B-cell-depleted T cells, or PBMCs.

Sequencing used immunoSEQ multiplex PCR; TCRdb keeps in-frame clones, though not all of them. The data show over 55,000 clones, approximately 88% seen once. The chain recombines TRBV15 with TRBJ2-6; D may be TRBD2 (7 bases). The specimen sequenced was peripheral blood. The origin of this receptor is a man aged 45 to 65 with active COVID-19. The CDR3 loop reads CATSRGEGGFSGANVLTF. The DNA for the CDR3 is TGTGCCACCAGCAGAGGGGAGGGGGGCTTCTCTGGGGCCAACGTCCTGACTTTC.